By share, the clone carrying this T cell receptor (beta chain) counts as medium-sized (0.01 to 0.1%). These data belong to a study of immune characterization of retroperitoneal liposarcoma. The length of the CDR3 is 16 residues. Unmatched junction bases numbered 6, after V lost 4 bases and J lost 0 bases. TCRdb reprocessed the PCR reads with MiXCR, giving one entry per CDR3 protein. The sample includes 5,000 to 6,000 distinct CDR3 sequences, approximately 33% seen only once; the top ten take around 27%. This clonotype originated in a female donor with retroperitoneal liposarcoma. Sequencing was done on a sample of tumor tissue. The chain combines TRBV12-3 or TRBV12-4 with TRBJ2-1; 7 nucleotides align to TRBD1. The CDR3 sequence is CASSYRQGGSYNEQFF. The CDR3 DNA reads TGTGCCAGCAGTTACCGACAGGGTGGCTCCTACAATGAGCAGTTCTTC.